This TCR beta chain emerged from a study of CD8 T cells in ankylosing spondylitis. This clonotype was found many times. Via MiXCR, TCRdb re-called the 5' RACE reads, giving one row per CDR3 protein. Among 350,000 or so distinct CDR3 sequences listed, roughly 10% were seen once. Between the trimmed V and J ends, which lost 3 bases and 1 base, there was a span of 7 bases. The CDR3 has 13 amino acids. Germline V CDR1 and CDR2: WSHSY, SAAADI. The chain recombines TRBV10-2 with TRBJ2-7; D may be TRBD2 (6 bases). Sequenced: blood, either unsorted or a sorted T cell fraction (not recorded which). This clonotype was obtained from a female donor with ankylosing spondylitis or in good health (not recorded which). The CDR3 here is CASSDGRSYEQYF. The CDR3 DNA reads as TGCGCCAGCAGTGACGGGAGATCCTACGAGCAGTACTTC.